Listed here are 30 T cell receptor beta chains from one sample, sequenced in a study of shared T cell receptors in the human thymus. Sequenced by immunoSEQ multiplex PCR; TCRdb stores in-frame clones only, minus some. The data contain some 720,000 clones, over 75% of them singletons. This same sample was also taken into another study, of human thymus T cells.

Material for sequencing was thymocytes. The receptors stem from a boy under three years old with a congenital heart defect.

The chain uses TRBV28 and TRBJ2-7; no firm D call. CDR1 is MDHEN, CDR2 SYDVKM, per germline. This CDR3 is built from 15 residues. Trimming left V 8 bases short and J 2 bases short, with 19 bases between. In DNA, the CDR3 is TGTGCCAGCTCAGAGGCTTCTACCTCGCCCTACGAGCAGTACTTC. Protein sequence: CASSEASTSPYEQYF.

This chain uses TRBV6-1 with TRBJ2-7; TRBD2 is a possible D gene (6 bases). The ends were cut back, 4 bases at V and 5 bases at J, with 18 bases in the middle. CDR1 and CDR2 from the germline V gene are MNHNS and SASEGT. This CDR3 contains 15 residues. The CDR3 region is CASSGFSEGRDEQYF. The CDR3 DNA is TGTGCCAGCAGTGGATTTTCGGAGGGCCGCGACGAGCAGTACTTC.

The CDR3 DNA reads as TGTGCCATCAGTGAGGCTAGCGGGAGGGCCAGTGAGCAGTTCTTC. It is translated as CAISEASGRASEQFF. This sequence joins TRBV10-3 and TRBJ2-1; 12 bases map to TRBD2. With V trimmed by 2 bases and J by 9 bases, 5 bases remained unmatched. Germline-derived CDR1 and CDR2 are ENHRY and SYGVKD. The CDR3 has 15 amino acids.

This clone was seen only once. The chain links TRBV5-1 to TRBJ1-4; D perhaps matches TRBD1 (5 bases). The CDR3 is 16 amino acids. Germline values: CDR1 SGHRS, CDR2 YFSETQ. The V end lost 4 bases, the J end lost 3 bases, and 16 bases lay between the germline ends. For the CDR3, the DNA is TGCGCCAGCAGCCCGGGAGAGGGGTCCGCTAATGAAAAACTGTTTTTT. It specifies CASSPGEGSANEKLFF.

CDR3 in amino acids: CASSSMDRSNQPQHF. In DNA, the CDR3 is TGTGCCAGTAGTAGTATGGACAGGAGCAATCAGCCCCAGCATTTT. The chain combines TRBV19 with TRBJ1-5, with 7 bases aligning to TRBD1. The V gene end was trimmed by 4 bases and the J gene end by 1 base; junction bases not matched to a gene: 4. CDR3 size: 15 residues. Per germline, CDR1 LNHDA and CDR2 SQIVND (reference sequence).

V gene TRBV13 combines with J gene TRBJ2-1; 8 bases line up with TRBD2. Trimming at V came to 0 bases and at J to 8 bases, leaving 3 bases not matched to a gene. This CDR3 contains 14 residues. Germline-derived CDR1 and CDR2 are PRHDT and FYEKMQ (reference sequence). CDR3 nucleotides: TGTGCCAGCAGCTTAGGGGGGACTAGGGATGAGCAGTTCTTC. This sequence encodes CASSLGGTRDEQFF.

The genes are TRBV11-3 and TRBJ1-1; 8 bases match TRBD1. The CDR3 is 13 amino acids. V lost 5 bases to trimming and J lost 4 bases; unmatched junction nucleotides: 3. CDR1 is SGHNT, CDR2 YENEEA, per germline. The CDR3 protein is CASSLGTGTEAFF. The CDR3 DNA reads as TGTGCCAGCAGCCTCGGGACAGGCACTGAAGCTTTCTTT.

The V gene is TRBV30, the J gene TRBJ1-4; TRBD1 is a possible D gene (5 bases). The CDR3 loop spans 16 amino acids. The V end lost 4 bases, the J end lost 0 bases, and 15 bases lay between the germline ends. Germline CDR1 is GTSNPN and CDR2 is SVGIG (reference sequence). The CDR3 region has the DNA TGTGCCTGGAAAGGCAGGGATTCTGCAACTAATGAAAAACTGTTTTTT. Its protein is CAWKGRDSATNEKLFF.

J is TRBJ2-1 and V is TRBV7-2, with 9 positions matching TRBD2. From germline, CDR1 is SGHTA and CDR2 FQGNSA. The CDR3 is 17 amino acids. J gave up 8 bases and V 0 bases, and 11 bases lay outside the gene matches. The CDR3 DNA sequence: TGTGCCAGCAGCTTAGCGCGGGTTAGCGGGAGTAACTATGAGCAGTTCTTC. This translates into CASSLARVSGSNYEQFF.

As DNA, the CDR3 is TGCGCCAGCAGTCAATCCCTTCGACAGGGGCGGGATGGCTACACCTTC. Encoded protein: CASSQSLRQGRDGYTF. The rearrangement links TRBV23-1 to TRBJ1-2; 8 bases are a match to TRBD1. TRBV23-1 is identified as an open reading frame with a role that is uncertain. The ends lost 0 bases at V and 6 bases at J; junction bases unmatched: 9. This CDR3 has 16 amino acids.

The rearrangement joins TRBV5-1 to TRBJ1-2, with no clear D. Trimming removed 3 bases at V and 4 bases at J, with 10 bases between. The CDR3 spans 13 residues. CDR1 is SGHRS and CDR2 is YFSETQ in the germline V gene. The CDR3 reads CASSSEVGYGYTF. CDR3 in DNA: TGCGCCAGCAGCTCGGAGGTCGGCTATGGCTACACCTTC.

This clone was detected only once. The chain has TRBV4-1 and TRBJ2-2, with D perhaps matching TRBD1 (5 bases). The CDR3 has 17 residues. Trimming left V 0 bases short and J 1 base short, with 12 bases between. CDR1 and CDR2 (germline): MGHRA, YSYEKL. CDR3 in DNA: TGCGCCAGCAGCCAAGAGTTCACGGACATGAACACCGGGGAGCTGTTTTTT. Protein sequence: CASSQEFTDMNTGELFF.

This chain joins TRBV27 and TRBJ2-2; maybe TRBD1 (6 bases). V dropped 3 bases and J dropped 4 bases, with 15 bases sitting between them. CDR1 and CDR2 from the germline V gene are MNHEY and SMNVEV (reference sequence). The CDR3 has 16 residues. CDR3: CASSLGARGRTGELFF. DNA of the CDR3: TGTGCCAGCAGTTTGGGCGCCAGGGGACGCACCGGGGAGCTGTTTTTT.

This rearrangement joins TRBV9 to TRBJ2-2; 10 nucleotides agree with TRBD2. Trimming removed 4 bases from V and 4 bases from J; junction bases left unmatched: 4. The CDR3 extends over 15 amino acids. In germline, CDR1 is SGDLS, CDR2 YYNGEE. The CDR3 coding sequence is TGTGCCAGCAGCCTGACTAGCGGGTCCACCGGGGAGCTGTTTTTT. Its translation is CASSLTSGSTGELFF.

The J gene is TRBJ2-7, the V gene TRBV10-3, with TRBD2 matching 9 bases. CDR3 length: 17 residues. Trimming cost V 2 bases and J 1 base; bases outside gene matches: 9. Per germline, CDR1 ENHRY and CDR2 SYGVKD. The CDR3, as DNA: TGTGCCATCAGTGAGAAAATTAGCGGGAGACAATCCTACGAGCAGTACTTC. It encodes CAISEKISGRQSYEQYF.

The chain joins TRBV11-3 to TRBJ1-2; the match to TRBD1 covers 9 bases. The CDR3 is made up of 12 amino acids. Germline trimming cut 4 bases from V and 6 bases from J; bases unmatched to any gene: 0. The germline CDR1 and CDR2 sequences are SGHNT and YENEEA. CDR3 in DNA: TGTGCCAGCAGCTGGACAGGGGATGGCTACACCTTC. Residues: CASSWTGDGYTF.

V gene TRBV30 combines with J gene TRBJ2-7; 9 positions match TRBD1. V was clipped by 3 bases and J by 3 bases; unmatched bases: 12. The germline gives CDR1 GTSNPN, CDR2 SVGIG (reference sequence). The CDR3 is made up of 16 amino acids. Here the CDR3 reads CAWRPARDREHYEQYF. The DNA of the CDR3 is TGTGCCTGGAGGCCCGCCCGGGACAGGGAACACTACGAGCAGTACTTC.

The chain recombines TRBV2 with TRBJ2-5; D is unclear. V was clipped by 6 bases and J by 2 bases, with 7 bases between them. Germline V gene data show CDR1 as SNHLY and CDR2 as FYNNEI. The CDR3 has 12 residues. The CDR3 region is CASSGSQETQYF. The CDR3 DNA follows: TGTGCCAGCAGCGGGTCACAAGAGACCCAGTACTTC.

The CDR3 sequence is CASSLRLAGGTDTQYF. CDR3 coding DNA: TGTGCCAGCAGCTTAAGACTAGCGGGAGGCACAGATACGCAGTATTTT. V gene TRBV7-3 combines with J gene TRBJ2-3; 12 bases map to TRBD2. Germline-derived CDR1 and CDR2 are SGHTA and FQGTGA. The CDR3 runs to 16 residues. Trimming at V came to 1 base and at J to 1 base, leaving 0 bases not matched to a gene. The variable domain in full, completed from reference TRBV7-3 and TRBJ2-3, reads GAGVSQTPSNKVTEKGKYVELRCDPISGHTALYWYRQSLGQGPEFLIYFQGTGAADDSGLPNDRFFAVRPEGSVSTLKIQRTERGDSAVYLCASSLRLAGGTDTQYFGPGTRLTVL.

In nucleotides, the CDR3 is TGTGCCACCAGCGGGGGCCTTCTAGCGGTCACAGATACGCAGTATTTT. The encoded protein is CATSGGLLAVTDTQYF. The V gene is TRBV15, the J gene TRBJ2-3; possibly TRBD2 for D (7 bases). Germline V gene sequence: CDR1 LNHNV, CDR2 YYDKDF (reference sequence). The CDR3 is 16 amino acids. Trimming removed 5 bases from V and 2 bases from J, with 17 bases in between.

The rearrangement joins TRBV30 to TRBJ1-2, with D possibly being TRBD1 (5 bases). This CDR3 spans 10 amino acids. V was pared by 5 bases and J by 8 bases, with 9 bases between. CDR1 and CDR2 (germline): GTSNPN, SVGIG (reference sequence). In DNA form, the CDR3 reads TGTGCCTGGTGGGGCCGCGGCTACACCTTC. It is translated as CAWWGRGYTF.

This clone appeared a few times. The V gene is TRBV19, the J gene TRBJ2-7; D ambiguous. In germline, CDR1 is LNHDA, CDR2 SQIVND (reference sequence). The V and J ends lost 4 bases and 0 bases respectively, with 7 bases between them. This CDR3 is 13 amino acids long. CDR3 sequence reads: CASSNRSSYEQYF. The CDR3 DNA reads TGTGCCAGTAGTAACCGTAGCTCCTACGAGCAGTACTTC.

A note on this clone: Relative to the germline gene, one junction end is altered; a read error may explain this. The genes are TRBV11-2 and TRBJ2-7; D is uncertain. Germline lookup yields CDR1 SGHAT and CDR2 FQNNGV. The CDR3 consists of 17 residues. This chain's CDR3 is CASSLDAHYPSSYEQYF. The CDR3 DNA sequence: TGTGCTAGCAGCTTAGACGCCCACTACCCAAGCTCCTACGAGCAGTACTTC.

The chain joins TRBV4-1 to TRBJ2-1; possible D gene TRBD2, 7 bases. CDR1 and CDR2 from the germline V gene are MGHRA and YSYEKL. The V gene lost 2 bases and the J gene lost 3 bases, with 20 bases spanning the gap. CDR3 length equals 18 residues. The CDR3 DNA sequence: TGCGCCAGCAGCCAAAGGTTCCGCGGGGGCGCCCTCTACAATGAGCAGTTCTTC. Encoded protein: CASSQRFRGGALYNEQFF.

The table lists this clone with a few counts. V is TRBV6-1 and J is TRBJ1-1; possible D gene TRBD1, 6 bases. The V gene lost 4 bases and the J gene lost 0 bases, with 9 bases spanning the gap. CDR3 length equals 14 residues. Germline V gives CDR1 MNHNS, CDR2 SASEGT. CDR3 DNA sequence: TGTGCCAGCAGTGGCCGACAGGTGAACACTGAAGCTTTCTTT. It codes for CASSGRQVNTEAFF.

The V gene is TRBV14, the J gene TRBJ2-1; D unresolved. CDR3 length: 16 amino acids. Trimming cost V 2 bases and J 6 bases, with 17 bases left between them. Germline values: CDR1 SGHDN, CDR2 FVKESK. For the CDR3, the DNA is TGTGCCAGCAGCCAAATGCCCCGGAACAGTTCCAATGAGCAGTTCTTC. Its protein product is CASSQMPRNSSNEQFF. Complete variable domain (other parts from reference TRBV14 and TRBJ2-1): EAGVTQFPSHSVIEKGQTVTLRCDPISGHDNLYWYRRVMGKEIKFLLHFVKESKQDESGMPNNRFLAERTGGTYSTLKVQPAELEDSGVYFCASSQMPRNSSNEQFFGPGTRLTVL.

This clone was seen a single time. The chain recombines TRBV19 with TRBJ2-2; D may be TRBD2 (5 bases). The length of the CDR3 is 17 residues. V lost 0 bases to trimming and J lost 7 bases, with 18 bases between them. In germline, CDR1 is LNHDA, CDR2 SQIVND (reference sequence). This CDR3 is CASSIERAHRWGGELFF. As DNA, the CDR3 is TGTGCCAGTAGTATAGAGCGGGCCCATAGGTGGGGCGGGGAGCTGTTTTTT.

Worth noting for this clone: The CDR3 end shows no conserved phenylalanine or tryptophan, and so a read error is likely. Because the CDR3's place on the DNA is in doubt, the DNA is left out and the CDR3 is given as listed by TCRdb. Here the CDR3 reads CASRQTRLAGGVRES. The chain uses TRBV6-6 and TRBJ2-7; the table's D call of TRBD2 was not tested on the DNA. Germline CDR1 is MNHNY and CDR2 is SVGAGI (reference sequence). The CDR3 comprises 15 residues, both ends counted.

The genes are TRBV7-2 and TRBJ1-2; a possible D gene is TRBD1 (6 bases). The CDR3 sequence is 15 residues long. Trimming cost V 5 bases and J 2 bases, with 15 bases left between them. Looked up from germline, CDR1 is SGHTA and CDR2 is FQGNSA. CDR3 nucleotide sequence: TGTGCCAGCAGCAACGGGGGGGGCACCAACTATGGCTACACCTTC. Amino acids: CASSNGGGTNYGYTF. Full variable domain (outside the CDR3, taken from reference TRBV7-2 and TRBJ1-2): GAGVSQSPSNKVTEKGKDVELRCDPISGHTALYWYRQSLGQGLEFLIYFQGNSAPDKSGLPSDRFSAERTGGSVSTLTIQRTQQEDSAVYLCASSNGGGTNYGYTFGSGTRLTVV.

The chain links TRBV6-1 to TRBJ2-7; 8 bases line up with TRBD1. The CDR3 is made up of 15 amino acids. Germline CDR1 and CDR2: MNHNS and SASEGT. J lost 6 bases, V lost 3 bases, and 10 bases had no gene match. CDR3 sequence reads: CASSETGAALFEQYF. In DNA form, the CDR3 reads TGTGCCAGCAGTGAGACAGGGGCCGCGTTGTTCGAGCAGTACTTC.